The next 2 T cell receptor beta chains were all read from a single sample in a study of control samples from healthy donors and cancer patients. Data came from immunoSEQ multiplex PCR; TCRdb stores just in-frame clones and leaves some out. The profile shows 170,000 or so clones, around 90% of them singletons. The sample consisted of blood. These receptor sequences come from a woman aged 45 to 65 in good health.

This clone was picked up one time. The rearrangement links TRBV19 to TRBJ1-1; D is uncertain. V gave up 3 bases and J gave up 0 bases, with 35 bases separating them. Germline CDR1 is LNHDA and CDR2 is SQIVND (reference sequence). The CDR3 has 23 amino acids. CDR3 loop: CASSIRNWGGSFPGNTLNTEAFF. In nucleotides, the CDR3 is TGTGCCAGTAGTATTCGGAATTGGGGAGGTAGTTTCCCGGGAAACACCCTGAACACTGAAGCTTTCTTT.

The chain is built from TRBV5-5 and TRBJ2-7; TRBD1 matches at 10 bases. The CDR3 spans 15 residues. Germline lookup yields CDR1 SGHKS and CDR2 YYEKEE (reference sequence). The V segment lost 0 bases and the J segment 3 bases; nucleotides outside the gene matches: 3. CDR3 in DNA: TGTGCCAGCAGCTTGGGACAGGGGGCTTTCTACGAGCAGTACTTC. It encodes CASSLGQGAFYEQYF.